Below, one T cell receptor (beta chain) is given with its context. Per the original data handling: Because ImmunoSEQ provided only junction sequences with no quality scores, the filtering differed. The assay was immunoSEQ multiplex PCR, and TCRdb's table has in-frame clones only and misses some. The V and J calls and clone size were taken over from that table, and D and trimming were inferred from the DNA. This sample has around 700,000 clones, with about 91% found just once. Naive CD8 cells lacked CD45RO and underwent positive selection for CCR7, leaving out terminally differentiated effector memory CD45RA+ cells. CDR1 is SGHTS and CDR2 is YDEGEE in the germline V gene. V was clipped by 4 bases and J by 5 bases; unmatched bases: 5. The CDR3 has 15 amino acids. The data are from a study of shared clonotypes between healthy human individuals.

The TCR comes from a young man in good health. The J gene is TRBJ2-1, the V gene TRBV5-8; the match to TRBD2 covers 11 bases. Material for sequencing was naive CD8+ T cells sorted from blood. The DNA for the CDR3 is TGTGCCAGCAGCATCGGGACTAGCGGAAACAATGAGCAGTTCTTC. This encodes CASSIGTSGNNEQFF.